This T cell receptor (beta chain) is from a study of blood T cell repertoires in COVID-19. About the research overall: Italy, Spain and the United States were the sources of the convalescent and acute COVID-19 samples. Nucleic acid was either cDNA or gDNA, and it came from T cells, B-cell-depleted T cells, or PBMCs.

Per the germline V gene, CDR1 is MNHNY and CDR2 is SVGAGI (reference sequence). The trim removed 6 bases at V and 5 bases at J, leaving 6 bases unmatched. This CDR3 is built from 14 residues. Original methodology: Nucleated cell counts were estimated from reference gene primer amplification. TCRdb keeps only in-frame clones here, not all; method: immunoSEQ multiplex PCR. The D gene and trimming were derived from the DNA, and the V and J assignments and clone size from that table. The data show more than 85,000 clones, around 90% seen once. The sequence was collected from a human donor with COVID-19, enrolled during active disease. The donor label of this sample is uncertain. The chain carries TRBV6-6 and TRBJ1-5; 8 bases are a match to TRBD1. Sequenced: peripheral blood. CDR3 loop: CASRRGQVDQPQHF. The CDR3 DNA reads TGTGCCAGCAGGAGGGGACAGGTTGATCAGCCCCAGCATTTT.